One sample yielded the 21 T cell receptor beta chains listed below, sequenced in a study of molecular identifiers for immune sequencing clone quantification. One entry per CDR3 protein results from TCRdb running MiXCR on the PCR reads. The data contain about 510,000 distinct CDR3 sequences, around 23% of them singletons. The sequenced sample consisted of naive CD8+ T cells from blood, with Jurkat cell RNA spiked in. The subset was: FACS-sorted CD8+CD4-CCR7+CD45RA+ naive T cells. The receptors come from a human donor in good health. Some libraries in this study had Jurkat cell RNA spiked in.

The chain employs TRBV19 and TRBJ2-1; no clear D. Looked up from germline, CDR1 is LNHDA and CDR2 is SQIVND (reference sequence). The CDR3 consists of 14 residues. Trimming removed 3 bases from V and 5 bases from J, with 11 bases in between. CDR3 sequence: CASSIGQMNNEQFF. In DNA, the CDR3 is TGTGCCAGTAGTATCGGGCAGATGAACAATGAGCAGTTCTTC.

The chain couples TRBV5-1 to TRBJ2-3, with 12 bases aligning to TRBD2. V lost 4 bases, J lost 2 bases, and 5 bases stayed unmatched. This CDR3 is built from 16 residues. The germline CDR1 and CDR2 sequences are SGHRS and YFSETQ. The DNA for the CDR3 is TGCGCCAGCAGCAGCGGGACTAGCGGGTTCACAGATACGCAGTATTTT. Translation gives CASSSGTSGFTDTQYF.

Comments on this clonotype: Sequence at one end of the junction differs from germline and may be a read error. This sequence joins TRBV15 and TRBJ2-2, with D perhaps assigned TRBD1 or TRBD2 (5 bases each). Looked up from germline, CDR1 is LNHNV and CDR2 is YYDKDF (reference sequence). The CDR3 is 14 amino acids. The CDR3 DNA is TGTGCCACCAGCAGAGCCCGGGCCACCGGGGCGCTGTTTTTT. Amino acids: CATSRARATGALFF.

This clonotype was counted once. It may be a read error: a sequence one base away is much more abundant. This chain links TRBV7-9 with TRBJ2-3; no firm D call. Germline V gene lookup returns CDR1 SEHNR and CDR2 FQNEAQ (reference sequence). The CDR3 has 12 residues. Trimming pared 8 bases from V and 4 bases from J, leaving 10 bases between. CDR3 DNA: TGTGCCAGCGGTGACAACGCAGATACGCAGTATTTT. This sequence encodes CASGDNADTQYF. Supplemented by reference TRBV7-9 and TRBJ2-3, the full variable domain reads DTGVSQNPRHKITKRGQNVTFRCDPISEHNRLYWYRQTLGQGPEFLTYFQNEAQLEKSRLLSDRFSAERPKGSFSTLEIQRTEQGDSAMYLCASGDNADTQYFGPGTRLTVL.

The chain joins TRBV6-2 or TRBV6-3 to TRBJ1-1; maybe TRBD1 (5 bases). V was shortened by 6 bases and J by 0 bases, with 14 bases between the two germline ends. Looked up from germline, CDR1 is MNHEY and CDR2 is SVGEGT. The CDR3 sequence is 15 residues long. The CDR3 sequence is CASRFKGFLNTEAFF. The CDR3 DNA follows: TGTGCCAGCAGATTCAAGGGGTTCTTGAACACTGAAGCTTTCTTT.

This clonotype was recorded once. At one end, the junction sequence differs from germline, possibly due to a read error. V is TRBV5-6 and J is TRBJ2-7; D unclear. The CDR3 contains 12 residues. Germline CDR1 reads SGHDT; CDR2 reads YYEEEE. The CDR3, as DNA: TGTGCCAGCAACTTGTCAGAATACGAGCAGTACTTC. This sequence encodes CASNLSEYEQYF.

This clonotype has only a few counts. The rearrangement uses TRBV4-3 and TRBJ2-3; D not certain. Looked up from germline, CDR1 is LGHNA and CDR2 is YSLEER. This CDR3 is built from 17 residues. Trimming stripped 4 bases from V and 9 bases from J, with 26 bases between. CDR3 region: CASSLFPPPNGVRTQYF. In DNA form, the CDR3 reads TGCGCCAGCAGCCTTTTTCCCCCGCCCAATGGGGTTCGGACGCAGTATTTT.

This clonotype showed up many times. The V gene is TRBV29-1, the J gene TRBJ2-7; perhaps D is TRBD1 or TRBD2 (6 bases each). The CDR3 spans 19 residues. Germline CDR1 SQVTM, CDR2 ANQGSEA. The V end was cut by 0 bases, the J end by 3 bases, with 27 bases between. The CDR3: CSVEDEKDRGRGVLYEQYF. CDR3 sequence (DNA): TGCAGCGTTGAAGATGAGAAGGACCGGGGGCGTGGAGTCCTCTACGAGCAGTACTTC.

In its sample, this clonotype was seen a few times. V gene TRBV12-3 or TRBV12-4 combines with J gene TRBJ2-1, with D possibly called TRBD1 or TRBD2 (6 bases each). V was pared by 5 bases and J by 9 bases, with 14 bases between. There are 13 residues in the CDR3. The CDR3 is CASSPPSGAEQFF. CDR3 nucleotides: TGTGCCAGCAGTCCCCCTTCGGGGGCTGAGCAGTTCTTC.

A few counts support this clonotype. V gene TRBV6-1 combines with J gene TRBJ2-3; D possibly corresponds to TRBD2 (5 bases). V was trimmed by 2 bases and J by 3 bases, leaving 6 bases between them. This CDR3 is 13 amino acids long. Germline V gene lookup returns CDR1 MNHNS and CDR2 SASEGT. The CDR3 nucleotides read TGTGCCAGCAGTGAATGGAGGACAGATACGCAGTATTTT. Translating it yields CASSEWRTDTQYF.

On this clonotype: At one boundary the junction diverges from the germline segment, which might be a read error. The J gene is TRBJ2-7, the V gene TRBV30; a weak D match, TRBD1 (6 bases). CDR3 length equals 13 residues. Germline-derived CDR1 and CDR2 are GTSNPN and SVGIG (reference sequence). The CDR3: CAGSIPTGYEQYF. The CDR3 region has the DNA TGTGCCGGGAGTATACCGACAGGCTACGAGCAGTACTTC.

This clonotype was counted many times. CDR3 in DNA: TGCAGTGCTAGAGATAGTTGGGCAGTGAAACACACTCCAGATACGCAGTATTTT. The encoded protein is CSARDSWAVKHTPDTQYF. The rearrangement links TRBV20-1 to TRBJ2-3; D ambiguous. Germline V gives CDR1 DFQATT, CDR2 SNEGSKA (reference sequence). V dropped 0 bases and J dropped 4 bases, with 23 bases sitting between them. The CDR3 runs to 18 residues.

This rearrangement joins TRBV29-1 to TRBJ2-1, with D maybe TRBD1 (5 bases). This CDR3 has 13 residues. Per germline, CDR1 SQVTM and CDR2 ANQGSEA. Trimming removed 3 bases at V and 8 bases at J, with 14 bases between. The DNA for the CDR3 is TGCAGCGTTGATGGCCCAAGGGGCTATGAGCAGTTCTTC. Protein: CSVDGPRGYEQFF.

This clonotype was observed many times. V gene TRBV29-1 combines with J gene TRBJ2-3; possible D gene TRBD2, 6 bases. V was shortened by 6 bases and J by 4 bases, with 11 bases between the two germline ends. The CDR3 consists of 12 residues. Germline loops: CDR1 SQVTM, CDR2 ANQGSEA. CDR3 loop: CSVSREADTQYF. The CDR3 DNA sequence: TGCAGCGTCTCGCGGGAAGCAGATACGCAGTATTTT.

This clonotype was seen more than once but under ten times. The V call is TRBV30, the J call TRBJ2-7; the D gene could be TRBD1 or TRBD2 (6 bases each). This CDR3 contains 14 residues. The ends were cut back, 4 bases at V and 6 bases at J, with 19 bases in the middle. The germline V gene encodes CDR1 GTSNPN and CDR2 SVGIG (reference sequence). The CDR3 sequence: CAWNHGQPEGEQYF. In DNA, the CDR3 is TGTGCCTGGAATCACGGACAGCCGGAGGGCGAGCAGTACTTC. Full variable domain (rest looked up from reference TRBV30 and TRBJ2-7): SQTIHQWPATLVQPVGSPLSLECTVEGTSNPNLYWYRQAAGRGLQLLFYSVGIGQISSEVPQNLSASRPQDRQFILSSKKLLLSDSGFYLCAWNHGQPEGEQYFGPGTRLTVT.

The chain carries TRBV20-1 and TRBJ2-1; a possible D gene is TRBD2 (5 bases). V was shortened by 5 bases and J by 4 bases, with 12 bases between the two germline ends. Germline V lookup: CDR1 DFQATT, CDR2 SNEGSKA (reference sequence). This CDR3 has 13 amino acids. For the CDR3, the DNA is TGCAGTGCTTCCAAGAGGGATTACAATGAGCAGTTCTTC. It specifies CSASKRDYNEQFF.

Remarks on this clonotype: At one boundary the junction diverges from the germline segment, which might be a read error. The rearrangement joins TRBV24-1 to TRBJ1-5; TRBD1 aligns across 7 bases. Germline V gene lookup returns CDR1 KGHDR and CDR2 SFDVKD. The length of the CDR3 is 16 residues. In nucleotides, the CDR3 is TGTGCCACCAGTGTCTCGGACAGGCTTAGCAATCAGCCCCATCATTTT. Its protein product is CATSVSDRLSNQPHHF.

The rearrangement joins TRBV19 to TRBJ1-5; no reliable D call. Germline assignment: CDR1 LNHDA and CDR2 SQIVND (reference sequence). This CDR3 contains 15 residues. Trimming stripped 7 bases from V and 1 base from J, with 14 bases between. The CDR3 loop is CASTLGTRSNQPQHF. The DNA of the CDR3 is TGTGCCAGTACCCTAGGTACTCGGAGCAATCAGCCCCAGCATTTT.

This clonotype occurred many times. This chain links TRBV29-1 with TRBJ1-1; D is perhaps TRBD1 (5 bases). This CDR3 region has 11 residues. The germline V gene has CDR1 SQVTM and CDR2 ANQGSEA. The ends were cut back, 6 bases at V and 6 bases at J, with 11 bases in the middle. The CDR3 is CSVPWGSEAFF. In nucleotides, the CDR3 is TGCAGCGTCCCGTGGGGGTCTGAAGCTTTCTTT.

This chain uses TRBV18 with TRBJ2-7; D might be TRBD2 (5 bases). The CDR3 is 16 amino acids. CDR1 is KGHSH and CDR2 is LQKENI in the germline V gene. Trimming removed 3 bases at V and 2 bases at J, with 17 bases between. The CDR3 DNA follows: TGTGCCAGCTCACCGGCCCCCGGGATTTTGGCCTACGAGCAGTACTTC. Its protein is CASSPAPGILAYEQYF. Drawing the rest from reference TRBV18 and TRBJ2-7, the complete variable domain is NAGVMQNPRHLVRRRGQEARLRCSPMKGHSHVYWYRQLPEEGLKFMVYLQKENIIDESGMPKERFSAEFPKEGPSILRIQQVVRGDSAAYFCASSPAPGILAYEQYFGPGTRLTVT.

This clonotype has a handful of counts. V gene TRBV12-5 combines with J gene TRBJ2-2, with 14 nucleotides matching TRBD2. CDR3 length equals 18 residues. V lost 2 bases to trimming and J lost 8 bases; unmatched junction nucleotides: 10. CDR1 and CDR2 from the germline V gene are LGHNT and FRNRAP. The CDR3 nucleotides are TGTGCTAGTGGTTTGCTGGGACTAGCGGGAGAATTGTGGGGGGAGCTGTTTTTT. Protein sequence: CASGLLGLAGELWGELFF.